This is a list of T cell receptor beta chains from one sample in a study of metastatic and nonmetastatic thyroid tumors. Via MiXCR, TCRdb re-called the PCR reads. The table shows approximately 7,700 clones, with roughly 24% occurring only once. The source material was tumor tissue. The receptors derive from a female donor with papillary thyroid cancer or a benign thyroid nodule (not recorded which). Some clones in this sample may be carry-over from other donors' samples. CDR3s include the opening cysteine and the closing phenylalanine or tryptophan. Fields, in order: J gene, clone size, D gene, V gene, CDR3 DNA, CDR3 protein. A D gene is named only where the DNA matches it firmly. Size is stated for part of the rows, as once, few or many counts, or as a class when the clone is expanded.

>TRBJ2-5|many|-|TRBV10-2
TGCGCCAGCAGTGCCCTCATAGAGACCCAGTACTTC
CASSALIETQYF
>TRBJ2-5|many|-|TRBV5-1
TGCGCCAGCAGCTTGGAATGGGGTAGCGAGACCCAGTACTTC
CASSLEWGSETQYF
>TRBJ2-2|medium-sized|-|TRBV20-1
TGCAGTGCTAGCCCGGCGGGGGCGGGGGAGCTGTTTTTT
CSASPAGAGELFF
>TRBJ2-1|-|TRBD2|TRBV6-2/TRBV6-3
TGTGCCAGCAGTTATCCCACCAGCGGGGTCTACAATGAGCAGTTCTTC
CASSYPTSGVYNEQFF
>TRBJ2-3|-|-|TRBV5-1
TGCGCCAGCAGCGCCGGGACACGGACGCAGTACTTT
CASSAGTRTQYF
>TRBJ2-7|many|-|TRBV4-2
TGTGCCAGCAGCCAAGAAGGCTCACTCTCCTACGAGCAGTACTTC
CASSQEGSLSYEQYF
>TRBJ2-3|medium-sized|-|TRBV12-3/TRBV12-4
TGTGCCAGCAGCCCTAGCGTCTCAGATACGCAGTATTTT
CASSPSVSDTQYF
>TRBJ1-2|-|-|TRBV13
TGTGCCAGCAGCTCCAGCGGGACTTATGGCTACACCTTC
CASSSSGTYGYTF
>TRBJ2-7|many|TRBD1|TRBV3-1
TGTGCCAGCAGCCACCGGGACAGGGGCTACGAGCAGTACTTC
CASSHRDRGYEQYF
>TRBJ2-7|-|-|TRBV30
TGTGCCTGGAGTGTTTCCTGGGTAGCCTACGAGCAGTACTTC
CAWSVSWVAYEQYF
>TRBJ2-1|medium-sized|TRBD2|TRBV5-1
TGCGCCAGCAGCCCCGTCCTAGCGGGGGGGAATGAGCAGTTCTTC
CASSPVLAGGNEQFF